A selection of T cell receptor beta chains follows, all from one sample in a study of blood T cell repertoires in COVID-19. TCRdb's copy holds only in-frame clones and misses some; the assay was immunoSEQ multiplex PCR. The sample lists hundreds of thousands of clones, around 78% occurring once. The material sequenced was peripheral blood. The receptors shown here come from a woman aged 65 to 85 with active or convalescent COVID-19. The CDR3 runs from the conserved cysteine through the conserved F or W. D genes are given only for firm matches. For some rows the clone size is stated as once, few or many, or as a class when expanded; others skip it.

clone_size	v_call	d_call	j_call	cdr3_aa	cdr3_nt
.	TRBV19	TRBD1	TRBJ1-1	CASKRQGVNTEAFF	TGTGCCAGTAAACGACAGGGGGTGAACACTGAAGCTTTCTTT
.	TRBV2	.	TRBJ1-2	CASSDRGRDYGYTF	TGTGCCAGCAGTGACCGAGGCAGGGATTATGGCTACACCTTC
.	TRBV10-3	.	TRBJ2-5	CAITRSGEETQYF	TGTGCCATCACCAGGTCAGGGGAAGAGACCCAGTACTTC
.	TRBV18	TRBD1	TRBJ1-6	CASSPGTGEGPLHF	TGTGCCAGCTCACCGGGGACAGGGGAAGGGCCCCTCCACTTT
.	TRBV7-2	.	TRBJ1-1	CASSSQGRTEAFF	TGTGCCAGCAGCTCGCAGGGAAGAACTGAAGCTTTCTTT
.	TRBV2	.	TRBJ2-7	CASSFRLSEQYF	TGTGCCAGCAGTTTTAGACTCTCCGAGCAGTACTTC
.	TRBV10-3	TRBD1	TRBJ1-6	CAISQGDRRMSPLHF	TGTGCCATCAGCCAGGGGGACCGACGGATGTCACCCCTCCACTTT
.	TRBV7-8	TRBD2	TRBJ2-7	CASSSGLAGYYEQYF	TGTGCCAGCAGCTCAGGACTAGCGGGGTACTACGAGCAGTACTTC
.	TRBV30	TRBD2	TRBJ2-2	CACSPGTSGGKNTGELFF	TGTGCCTGCTCCCCGGGGACTAGCGGGGGGAAAAACACCGGGGAGCTGTTTTTT
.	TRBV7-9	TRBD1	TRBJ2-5	CASSFQGARGGTQYF	TGTGCCAGCAGCTTTCAGGGGGCTAGGGGAGGGACCCAGTACTTC
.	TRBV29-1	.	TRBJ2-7	CSVDGATGGGGAYEQYF	TGCAGCGTTGACGGGGCGACGGGGGGAGGGGGGGCCTACGAGCAGTACTTC
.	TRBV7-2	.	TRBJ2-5	CASSLGGQTQETQYF	TGTGCCAGCAGCTTAGGAGGTCAGACGCAAGAGACCCAGTACTTC
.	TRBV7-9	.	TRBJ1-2	CASSLWAGQSSYGYTF	TGTGCCAGCAGCTTATGGGCCGGACAGTCCTCCTATGGCTACACCTTC
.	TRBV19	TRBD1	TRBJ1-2	CASSTSGQKPNYGYTF	TGTGCCAGTAGTACTTCGGGACAGAAACCTAACTATGGCTACACCTTC
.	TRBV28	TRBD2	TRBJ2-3	CAVGLAGGAQYF	TGTGCCGTCGGACTAGCGGGAGGGGCGCAGTATTTT
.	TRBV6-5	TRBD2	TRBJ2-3	CASPRGERWTDTQYF	TGTGCCAGTCCCCGGGGGGAAAGGTGGACAGATACGCAGTATTTT
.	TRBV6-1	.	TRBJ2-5	CASSEALRGFRETQYF	TGTGCCAGCAGTGAAGCGCTTCGAGGGTTTCGGGAGACCCAGTACTTC
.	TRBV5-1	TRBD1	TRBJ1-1	CASSLAGQGDTEAFF	TGCGCCAGCAGCTTGGCGGGACAGGGGGACACTGAAGCTTTCTTT
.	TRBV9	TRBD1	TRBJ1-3	CASSGGTAGNTIYF	TGTGCCAGCAGCGGAGGGACAGCTGGAAACACCATATATTTT
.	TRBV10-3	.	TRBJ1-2	CAIRDSYDYGYTF	TGTGCCATCAGGGACAGTTATGACTATGGCTACACCTTC
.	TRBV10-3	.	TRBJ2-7	CAISYLGGSYEQYF	TGTGCCATCAGTTATCTAGGGGGTTCCTACGAGCAGTACTTC
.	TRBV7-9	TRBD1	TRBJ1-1	CASSPTTGQGAGSQAFF	TGTGCCAGCAGCCCGACGACAGGGCAGGGGGCGGGGAGCCAGGCTTTCTTT
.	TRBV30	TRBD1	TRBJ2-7	CAWSSGQGMGEQYF	TGTGCCTGGAGTTCCGGACAGGGGATGGGAGAGCAGTACTTC
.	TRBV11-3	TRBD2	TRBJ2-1	CASSFMTSGAGNEQFF	TGTGCCAGCAGCTTCATGACTAGCGGGGCGGGTAATGAGCAGTTCTTC
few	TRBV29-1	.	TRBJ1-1	CSVERVPEAFF	TGCAGCGTTGAGAGGGTCCCTGAAGCTTTCTTT
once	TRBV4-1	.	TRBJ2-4	CASSQLGVSKNIQYF	TGCGCCAGCAGCCAACTTGGAGTTAGCAAAAACATTCAGTACTTC
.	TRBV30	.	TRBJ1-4	CAWSTVSTNEKLFF	TGTGCCTGGAGTACGGTGTCGACTAATGAAAAACTGTTTTTT
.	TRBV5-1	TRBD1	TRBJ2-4	CASSGLTGGGKNIQYF	TGCGCCAGCAGCGGATTAACAGGGGGTGGCAAAAACATTCAGTACTTC